This T cell receptor beta chain was documented in a study of blood T cell repertoires in COVID-19. In the study overall: Material from acute and convalescent COVID-19 was sourced from the United States, Italy and Spain.

Sequenced by immunoSEQ multiplex PCR; TCRdb stores in-frame clones only, minus some. The repertoire holds fewer than 200,000 clones, approximately 85% seen once, with roughly 1.1% in the top ten. This clone appeared a single time. V dropped 4 bases and J dropped 6; count of bases not matched to a gene: 12. Germline V gene data show CDR1 as MNHNS and CDR2 as SASEGT. This CDR3 comprises 18 residues. Sequences were obtained from peripheral blood. The rearrangement links TRBV6-1 to TRBJ2-2; 12 bases agree with TRBD2. The clonotype originates from a man aged 55 to 70 who had recovered from COVID-19. The CDR3 is CASSAVLAGGRSAGELFF. Here the CDR3 DNA reads TGTGCCAGCAGTGCGGTGCTAGCGGGGGGGCGGTCGGCCGGGGAGCTGTTTTTT.